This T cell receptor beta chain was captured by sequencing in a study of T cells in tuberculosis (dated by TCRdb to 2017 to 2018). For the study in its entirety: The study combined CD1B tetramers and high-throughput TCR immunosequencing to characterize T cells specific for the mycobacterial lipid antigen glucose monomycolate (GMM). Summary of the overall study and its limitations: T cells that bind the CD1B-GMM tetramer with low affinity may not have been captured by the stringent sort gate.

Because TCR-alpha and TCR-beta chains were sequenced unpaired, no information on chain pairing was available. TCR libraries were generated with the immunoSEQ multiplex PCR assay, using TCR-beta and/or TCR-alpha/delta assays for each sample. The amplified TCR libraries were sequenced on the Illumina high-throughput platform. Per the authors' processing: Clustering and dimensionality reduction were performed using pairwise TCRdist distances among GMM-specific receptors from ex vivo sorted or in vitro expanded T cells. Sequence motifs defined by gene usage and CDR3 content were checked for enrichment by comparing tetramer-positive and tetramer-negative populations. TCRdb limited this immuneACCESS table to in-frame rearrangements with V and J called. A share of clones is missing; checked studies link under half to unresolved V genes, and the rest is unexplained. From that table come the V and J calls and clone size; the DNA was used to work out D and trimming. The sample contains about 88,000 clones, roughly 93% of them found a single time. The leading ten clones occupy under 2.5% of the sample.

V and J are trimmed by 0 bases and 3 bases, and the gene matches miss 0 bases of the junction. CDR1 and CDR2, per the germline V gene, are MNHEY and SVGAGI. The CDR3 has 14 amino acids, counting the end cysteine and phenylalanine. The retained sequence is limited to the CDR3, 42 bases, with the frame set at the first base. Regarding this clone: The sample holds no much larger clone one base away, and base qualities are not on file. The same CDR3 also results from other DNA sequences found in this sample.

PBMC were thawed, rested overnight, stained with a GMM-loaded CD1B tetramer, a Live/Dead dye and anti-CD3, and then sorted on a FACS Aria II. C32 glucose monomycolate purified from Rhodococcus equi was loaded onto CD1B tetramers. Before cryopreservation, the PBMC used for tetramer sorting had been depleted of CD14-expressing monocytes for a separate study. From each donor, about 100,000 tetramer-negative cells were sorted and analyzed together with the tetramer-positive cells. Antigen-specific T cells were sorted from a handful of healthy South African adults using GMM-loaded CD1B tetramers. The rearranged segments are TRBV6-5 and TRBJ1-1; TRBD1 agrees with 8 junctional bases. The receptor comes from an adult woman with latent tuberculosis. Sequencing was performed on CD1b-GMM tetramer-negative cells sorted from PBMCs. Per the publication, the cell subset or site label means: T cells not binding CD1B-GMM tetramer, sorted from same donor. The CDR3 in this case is CASSYSTGDTEAFF. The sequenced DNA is TGTGCCAGCAGTTACTCGACAGGGGACACTGAAGCTTTCTTT.